Each of the 16 T cell receptor beta chains below was sequenced from the same sample in a study of T cell changes during pregnancy in multiple sclerosis. The protocol was immunoSEQ multiplex PCR, while the TCRdb copy is restricted to in-frame clones and leaves out a portion. The table lists some 100,000 clones, 92% of them singletons. The sequences come from peripheral blood, collected after pregnancy. The receptors shown here come from a female donor with multiple sclerosis, enrolled in a pregnancy study.

The chain joins TRBV10-3 to TRBJ2-5, with TRBD2 matching over 14 bases. The germline gives CDR1 ENHRY, CDR2 SYGVKD. The CDR3 totals 15 residues. The ends lost 7 bases at V and 2 bases at J; junction bases unmatched: 3. This CDR3 is CAIKRLAGGQETQYF. The CDR3, as DNA: TGTGCCATCAAACGACTAGCGGGGGGGCAAGAGACCCAGTACTTC.

CDR3 nucleotide sequence: TGTGCCAGCAGCTTACAGAGTGAAAAACTGTTTTTT. This sequence encodes CASSLQSEKLFF. The rearrangement joins TRBV5-6 to TRBJ1-4; D uncertain. Germline CDR1 and CDR2: SGHDT and YYEEEE. The CDR3 sequence is 12 residues long. V gave up 2 bases and J gave up 7 bases, with 6 bases separating them.

This chain links TRBV30 with TRBJ1-5; 8 nucleotides line up with TRBD1. The junction had 6 bases not matched to a gene; V was cut back by 5 bases and J by 3 bases. This CDR3 has 14 amino acids. Germline V gene sequence: CDR1 GTSNPN, CDR2 SVGIG (reference sequence). In nucleotides, the CDR3 is TGTGCCTGGGATCGACAGGGGAACAATCAGCCCCAGCATTTT. This codes for CAWDRQGNNQPQHF.

This chain connects TRBV7-3 to TRBJ1-4; D may be TRBD1 (5 bases). Germline CDR1 SGHTA, CDR2 FQGTGA. The CDR3 spans 15 residues. Trimming took off 2 bases at V and 5 bases at J, with 12 bases between the two ends. This chain's CDR3 is CASSLSGGSNEKLFF. The CDR3 DNA is TGTGCCAGCAGCTTATCCGGGGGTTCCAATGAAAAACTGTTTTTT.

This chain uses TRBV5-1 with TRBJ2-3; maybe TRBD2 (7 bases). Germline-derived CDR1 and CDR2 are SGHRS and YFSETQ. CDR3 length: 16 amino acids. V was clipped by 4 bases and J by 4 bases, with 19 bases between them. CDR3 sequence: CASSQAGGGRSDTQYF. The CDR3 DNA reads TGCGCCAGCAGCCAGGCTGGGGGGGGGCGTTCAGATACGCAGTATTTT.

V usage is TRBV7-9 and J usage is TRBJ2-3; 10 bases match TRBD2. Germline V lookup: CDR1 SEHNR, CDR2 FQNEAQ (reference sequence). V was clipped by 2 bases and J by 4 bases; unmatched bases: 3. CDR3 length equals 15 residues. The chain's CDR3 is CASSLIAGGADTQYF. CDR3 nucleotides: TGTGCCAGCAGCTTAATAGCGGGGGGTGCAGATACGCAGTATTTT. The complete variable domain, with remaining parts taken from reference TRBV7-9 and TRBJ2-3, reads DTGVSQNPRHKITKRGQNVTFRCDPISEHNRLYWYRQTLGQGPEFLTYFQNEAQLEKSRLLSDRFSAERPKGSFSTLEIQRTEQGDSAMYLCASSLIAGGADTQYFGPGTRLTVL.

Concerning this clone itself: Other DNA sequences from this sample encode an identical CDR3 as well. This chain uses TRBV29-1 with TRBJ1-1; no clear D gene. Germline V gene lookup returns CDR1 SQVTM and CDR2 ANQGSEA. The V end was cut by 6 bases, the J end by 3 bases, with 5 bases between. This CDR3 is built from 10 residues. CDR3 protein: CSVGDTEAFF. DNA of the CDR3: TGCAGCGTGGGCGACACTGAAGCTTTCTTT.

V and J are TRBV15 and TRBJ2-1, with D uncertain. Per germline, CDR1 LNHNV and CDR2 YYDKDF (reference sequence). V lost 4 bases to trimming and J lost 3 bases, with 7 bases between them. The CDR3 has 13 residues. CDR3 in DNA: TGTGCCACCAGCAAACCTATCTACAATGAGCAGTTCTTC. It specifies CATSKPIYNEQFF.

V is TRBV30 and J is TRBJ1-4, with 10 bases that match TRBD1. CDR1 is GTSNPN, CDR2 SVGIG, per germline (reference sequence). After removal of 0 bases from V and 3 bases from J, the junction contained 16 bases not matched to a gene. The CDR3 covers 20 residues. The CDR3, as DNA: TGTGCCTGGAGTGTTTTTTGGCGACAGGGGGCGGCTGTAGCTAATGAAAAACTGTTTTTT. Translation gives CAWSVFWRQGAAVANEKLFF.

About this clone itself: Other DNA sequences in the sample encode the same CDR3. As DNA, the CDR3 is TGTGCCAGCAGTGAGAGAGGGTATGGCTACACCTTC. Its translation: CASSERGYGYTF. This chain uses TRBV2 with TRBJ1-2; D gene ambiguous. V lost 3 bases and J lost 5, with 7 bases in between. The CDR3 sequence is 12 residues long. The germline V gene encodes CDR1 SNHLY and CDR2 FYNNEI.

The chain is built from TRBV5-1 and TRBJ1-2; 7 positions agree with TRBD1. Germline V gene data show CDR1 as SGHRS and CDR2 as YFSETQ. Unmatched junction bases numbered 4, after V lost 4 bases and J lost 1 base. The CDR3 covers 14 residues. The DNA for the CDR3 is TGCGCCAGCAGCCCGACAGGGCTTAACTATGGCTACACCTTC. Translation: CASSPTGLNYGYTF.

The rearrangement joins TRBV5-8 to TRBJ2-3; 8 bases match TRBD1. The CDR3 has 15 residues. Germline lookup yields CDR1 SGHTS and CDR2 YDEGEE. V was pared by 4 bases and J by 0 bases, with 4 bases of the junction left unmatched. This CDR3 reads CASSRGQASTDTQYF. CDR3 nucleotide sequence: TGTGCCAGCAGCCGGGGACAGGCAAGCACAGATACGCAGTATTTT. Complete variable domain (other parts from reference TRBV5-8 and TRBJ2-3): EAGVTQSPTHLIKTRGQQATLRCSPISGHTSVYWYQQALGLGLQFLLWYDEGEERNRGNFPPRFSGRQFPNYSSELNVNALELEDSALYLCASSRGQASTDTQYFGPGTRLTVL.

CDR3 sequence reads: CASTQDGGNQPQHF. The CDR3 DNA follows: TGTGCCAGCACCCAAGACGGAGGAAATCAGCCCCAGCATTTT. The V gene is TRBV28, the J gene TRBJ1-5; the D is unclear. Trimming left V 7 bases short and J 4 bases short, with 14 bases between. Per germline, CDR1 MDHEN and CDR2 SYDVKM. CDR3 length equals 14 residues.

The genes are TRBV18 and TRBJ1-2, with 7 positions matching TRBD1. Germline trimming cut 5 bases from V and 5 bases from J; bases unmatched to any gene: 11. This CDR3 has 15 amino acids. The V gene's germline CDR1 is KGHSH and CDR2 LQKENI. The CDR3 DNA is TGTGCCAGCTCAGATTCCGGGACAGTCCAGTATGGCTACACCTTC. Translation gives CASSDSGTVQYGYTF.

This chain connects TRBV2 to TRBJ2-7, with TRBD1 identical over 9 bases. The germline gives CDR1 SNHLY, CDR2 FYNNEI. Losses at the gene ends were 6 bases for V and 6 bases for J; bases not matched to a gene: 3. The CDR3 totals 12 residues. Here the CDR3 DNA reads TGTGCCAGCAGGGGACAGGGAGGCGAGCAGTACTTC. Translating it yields CASRGQGGEQYF.

This clone has just a few counts. The V gene is TRBV6-5, the J gene TRBJ1-2, with a weak D call TRBD1 (5 bases). Trimming cost V 6 bases and J 4 bases, with 15 bases left between them. CDR1 is MNHEY and CDR2 is SVGAGI in the germline V gene. The CDR3 spans 14 residues. CDR3 amino acids: CASSDDSSFYGYTF. CDR3 coding DNA: TGTGCCAGCAGCGACGACAGTTCCTTCTATGGCTACACCTTC.